This is a list of T cell receptor beta chains from one sample in a study of cytomegalovirus exposure and HLA in healthy donors. Profiling relied on immunoSEQ multiplex PCR, and the TCRdb table lists in-frame clones only, not all of them. The sample includes 150,000 to 200,000 clones, 12% of them seen just once. The sequenced sample was PBMCs. Source of these receptors: a man between 50 and 59 years old in good health and CMV-seropositive. CDR3s leave out the opening cysteine and the closing phenylalanine or tryptophan. D genes are given only for firm matches.

D gene	V gene	CDR3 protein
NA	TRBV6-1	ASGHREQY
NA	TRBV5-4	ASSLGGPYEQY
NA	TRBV7-9	ASSLAGTPKQY
NA	TRBV29-1	SVRGGPGQDYGYT
TRBD1	TRBV5-6	ASSYGTGAEKLF
TRBD2	TRBV10-2	ASTTSGGRETQY
NA	TRBV7-8	ASSQLGSTGELF
NA	TRBV25-1	ASMDSLGTDTQY
TRBD2	TRBV7-9	ASGNPGLAGGGGTQY
NA	TRBV19	ASSIGADYSNQPQN
NA	TRBV4-3	ASSQLTGDGELF
NA	TRBV30	ASSFGTTNTEAF
TRBD1	TRBV30	AWSAGAGGDSPLH
NA	TRBV7-2	ASSIQRTDTQY
TRBD2	TRBV9	ASKRLADSTDTQY
TRBD1	TRBV5-4	ASSPAGTGIASYEQY
TRBD1	TRBV28	ASRWTGVLNTEAF
NA	TRBV9	ASSVQGANTGELF
TRBD1	TRBV4-3	ASSQVGQGAVDTQY
NA	TRBV6-4	ASSRGTNTGELF
NA	TRBV18	ASSPPFFGQPQH
TRBD1	TRBV19	ASSSRDRQETQY
TRBD1	TRBV5-1	ASSLQGDGYT
TRBD2	TRBV6-6	ASSSGGRQETQY
NA	TRBV6-1	ASSEVLRNTIY
TRBD1	TRBV6-1	ASSGGQGMYGYT
TRBD1	TRBV10-3	AISGGQDYEQY
NA	TRBV4-2	ASSQVNRAEGYT
NA	TRBV4-3	ASSPSTRSNQPQH
TRBD2	TRBV28	ASSFALAGEWGEQF
TRBD1	TRBV19	ASSMLGQGAGEQF
TRBD2	TRBV4-3	ASSQLAENTDTQY
TRBD1	TRBV7-9	ASSIGQGGKNIQY
NA	TRBV7-8	ASSSLAGRETQY
TRBD1	TRBV5-1	ASSSGQPGTGELF
NA	TRBV30	AWRPGMDYGYT
TRBD2	TRBV29-1	SVVGTRGARRQF
NA	TRBV18	ASSQFQGLDSPLH
TRBD2	TRBV7-8	ASSLRLAGGPGDTQY
NA	TRBV19	ASSLLDSSGANVLT
NA	TRBV6-6	ASIQSSGNTIY
NA	TRBV10-1	ASSDGGVNEKLF
NA	TRBV6-6	ASSYAGTTDGKLF
TRBD1	TRBV2	ASRVDRGGNQPQH
NA	TRBV11-2	ASSQPQTGKLF
TRBD1	TRBV27	ASKTGAGANVLT
TRBD1	TRBV19	ASSMETGATRKAF